A single sample is the source of the 20 T cell receptor beta chains below, sequenced in a study of patients and donors after allogeneic stem cell transplantation. TCRdb reprocessed the RT-PCR reads with MiXCR, giving one entry per CDR3 protein. The repertoire holds approximately 170,000 distinct CDR3 sequences, with roughly 22% as singletons. What was sequenced was blood, either unsorted or a sorted T cell fraction (not recorded which). Receptors were obtained from a human donor who was either an allogeneic HSCT recipient or a stem cell or donor lymphocyte infusion donor (not recorded which). It is not recorded whose cells these are; they may come from a transplant donor.

The V gene is TRBV5-1, the J gene TRBJ2-2; D not resolved. V was pared by 4 bases and J by 6 bases, with 7 bases between. This CDR3 is built from 12 residues. Looked up from germline, CDR1 is SGHRS and CDR2 is YFSETQ. The CDR3 reads CASSLRSGELFF. CDR3 coding DNA: TGCGCCAGCAGCCTCCGTTCCGGGGAGCTGTTTTTT.

CDR3 residues: CSVGGTFVETQYF. The CDR3 nucleotides are TGCAGCGTTGGGGGGACATTCGTAGAGACCCAGTACTTC. This rearrangement joins TRBV29-1 to TRBJ2-5, with D tentatively TRBD1 (6 bases). V gave up 4 bases and J gave up 4 bases, with 13 bases separating them. CDR1 and CDR2 from the germline V gene are SQVTM and ANQGSEA. The CDR3 is made up of 13 amino acids.

The chain couples TRBV3-1 to TRBJ2-5, with 8 bases matching TRBD1. Unmatched junction bases numbered 10, after V lost 5 bases and J lost 2 bases. Germline V gene sequence: CDR1 LGHDT, CDR2 YNNKEL (reference sequence). This CDR3 region has 16 residues. The CDR3 loop reads CASSTRLRTGQETQYF. CDR3 bases: TGTGCCAGCAGCACCCGCCTGAGGACAGGGCAAGAGACCCAGTACTTC.

This sequence joins TRBV6-5 and TRBJ2-1; TRBD2 matches at 7 bases. The length of the CDR3 is 15 residues. J lost 2 bases, V lost 6 bases, and 7 bases had no gene match. Per germline, CDR1 MNHEY and CDR2 SVGAGI. The CDR3, as DNA: TGTGCCAGCAGCCCCACTAGCGACCCCTACAATGAGCAGTTCTTC. Translated: CASSPTSDPYNEQFF.

The chain uses TRBV18 and TRBJ2-3; D remains unclear. Germline V gene sequence: CDR1 KGHSH, CDR2 LQKENI. V gave up 3 bases and J gave up 3 bases, with 4 bases separating them. The CDR3 is 12 amino acids. Here the CDR3 reads CASSPWTDTQYF. CDR3 nucleotide sequence: TGTGCCAGCTCACCTTGGACAGATACGCAGTATTTT.

The chain uses TRBV4-2 and TRBJ1-5; unclear D gene. Trimming took off 4 bases at V and 1 base at J, with 8 bases between the two ends. CDR1 LGHNA and CDR2 YNFKEQ come from the germline V gene. This CDR3 comprises 14 residues. CDR3 protein: CASSPRLSNQPQHF. CDR3 DNA: TGTGCCAGCAGCCCCCGTCTCAGCAATCAGCCCCAGCATTTT.

The chain employs TRBV21-1 and TRBJ1-1; the table gives TRBD1 as D, unverified against the DNA. TRBV21-1 is listed as a pseudogene. The CDR3 is 16 amino acids. CDR3 sequence (DNA): TGTGCCAGCACCAGGGGGGGACAGGGGAAGAACACTGAAGCTTTCTTT. This sequence encodes CASTRGGQGKNTEAFF.

The V call is TRBV3-1, the J call TRBJ1-1, with 7 bases lining up with TRBD1. Germline values: CDR1 LGHDT, CDR2 YNNKEL (reference sequence). This CDR3 is 15 amino acids long. V lost 5 bases, J lost 5 bases, and 11 bases stayed unmatched. CDR3 in amino acids: CASSSNRGSGTEAFF. DNA for the CDR3: TGTGCCAGCAGCTCTAACAGGGGATCGGGGACTGAAGCTTTCTTT.

Only a few counts were recorded for this clonotype. The V gene is TRBV5-1, the J gene TRBJ2-7; 7 positions match TRBD1. Trimming at V came to 1 base and at J to 6 bases, leaving 10 bases not matched to a gene. In germline, CDR1 is SGHRS, CDR2 YFSETQ. The CDR3 totals 15 residues. CDR3 sequence (DNA): TGCGCCAGCAGCTTGCGCATGACAGGGTACCGCGAGCAGTACTTC. Its translation: CASSLRMTGYREQYF.

The chain carries TRBV20-1 and TRBJ1-6; D gene uncertain. The CDR3 loop spans 17 amino acids. Germline V CDR1 and CDR2: DFQATT, SNEGSKA (reference sequence). The V and J ends lost 0 bases and 2 bases respectively, with 14 bases between them. The CDR3 reads CSARDWGEEAYNSPLHF. DNA for the CDR3: TGCAGTGCTAGAGATTGGGGAGAGGAAGCCTATAATTCACCCCTCCACTTT.

The sample holds a few counts of this clonotype. This sequence joins TRBV2 and TRBJ2-3, with a tentative D call TRBD1 (5 bases). The germline V and J ends were trimmed by 6 bases and 2 bases, with 12 bases remaining between them. The germline V gene encodes CDR1 SNHLY and CDR2 FYNNEI. The CDR3 length is 14 residues. CDR3 in amino acids: CASSETVDTDTQYF. Written as DNA, the CDR3 is TGTGCCAGCAGCGAGACAGTAGACACAGATACGCAGTATTTT. The full variable domain, rest sourced from reference TRBV2 and TRBJ2-3, is EPEVTQTPSHQVTQMGQEVILRCVPISNHLYFYWYRQILGQKVEFLVSFYNNEISEKSEIFDDQFSVERPDGSNFTLKIRSTKLEDSAMYFCASSETVDTDTQYFGPGTRLTVL.

This clonotype was seen at least ten times. This chain uses TRBV6-6 with TRBJ1-1, with D uncertain. This CDR3 is built from 13 residues. CDR1 is MNHNY and CDR2 is SVGAGI in the germline V gene (reference sequence). The V end lost 10 bases, the J end lost 7 bases, and 19 bases lay between the germline ends. The chain's CDR3 is CATSRERDIEAFF. The CDR3, as DNA: TGTGCCACCTCGCGGGAGCGGGATATTGAAGCTTTCTTT.

This clonotype was seen many times. This rearrangement joins TRBV25-1 to TRBJ1-4; possible D gene TRBD1, 6 bases. The CDR3 covers 15 residues. The germline gives CDR1 MGHDK, CDR2 SYGVNS. Deletions cut 6 bases from V and 3 bases from J, with 14 bases between. The CDR3 nucleotides read TGTGCCAGCAGGACCGGACAGAACGCTAATGAAAAACTGTTTTTT. Translated: CASRTGQNANEKLFF.

The chain recombines TRBV10-3 with TRBJ2-3, with D perhaps matching TRBD2 (6 bases). The CDR3 length is 12 residues. The germline gives CDR1 ENHRY, CDR2 SYGVKD. V lost 6 bases to trimming and J lost 9 bases, with 13 bases between them. The CDR3 here is CAIRDFRETQYF. CDR3 DNA sequence: TGTGCCATCAGGGATTTCCGGGAGACGCAGTATTTT.

The chain joins TRBV12-3 or TRBV12-4 to TRBJ1-1; 7 bases are a match to TRBD1. This CDR3 is 14 amino acids long. The V gene end was trimmed by 5 bases and the J gene end by 0 bases; junction bases not matched to a gene: 3. CDR3 amino acids: CASSQQGLNTEAFF. The CDR3, as DNA: TGTGCCAGCAGTCAACAGGGGCTGAACACTGAAGCTTTCTTT.

This clonotype occurred a few times. This sequence joins TRBV6-5 and TRBJ2-1; 8 nucleotides agree with TRBD2. This CDR3 comprises 15 residues. Germline V CDR1 and CDR2: MNHEY, SVGAGI. The J segment lost 8 bases and the V segment lost 5 bases, leaving 11 bases of the junction unmatched. This CDR3 reads CASSPLSGGGYEQFF. The CDR3 nucleotides are TGTGCCAGCAGTCCTTTAAGCGGGGGAGGCTATGAGCAGTTCTTC.

Notes on this clonotype: A single base separates this from a much larger clone, so it may be a read error. The chain employs TRBV12-3 or TRBV12-4 and TRBJ1-1; TRBD1 matches at 10 bases. The CDR3 is made up of 15 amino acids. CDR3: CTSSQPGQGHTEAFF. The DNA of the CDR3 is TGTACCAGCAGTCAACCGGGACAGGGGCACACTGAAGCTTTCTTT.

Only a few counts were recorded for this clonotype. The rearrangement links TRBV20-1 to TRBJ1-5; TRBD1 might be the D (5 bases). Per germline, CDR1 DFQATT and CDR2 SNEGSKA (reference sequence). The CDR3 is made up of 16 amino acids. The V gene lost 0 bases and the J gene lost 6 bases, with 18 bases spanning the gap. The CDR3 loop reads CSARDPNSGLTQPQHF. For the CDR3, the DNA is TGCAGTGCTAGAGATCCCAACTCAGGGCTTACTCAGCCCCAGCATTTT.

This clonotype appeared a few times. The chain employs TRBV19 and TRBJ2-1, with TRBD2 identical over 9 bases. This CDR3 has 15 residues. The ends lost 4 bases at V and 3 bases at J; junction bases unmatched: 4. Germline CDR1 is LNHDA and CDR2 is SQIVND (reference sequence). The CDR3 region has the DNA TGTGCCAGTAGTAAATCTAGCGGGATCTACAATGAGCAGTTCTTC. This sequence encodes CASSKSSGIYNEQFF.

The rearrangement links TRBV29-1 to TRBJ2-2; D remains ambiguous. Trimming removed 8 bases from V and 6 bases from J, with 10 bases in between. Germline CDR1 SQVTM, CDR2 ANQGSEA. The CDR3 spans 11 residues. CDR3 in amino acids: CSTEVAGELFF. DNA of the CDR3: TGCAGCACTGAAGTAGCCGGGGAGCTGTTTTTT.